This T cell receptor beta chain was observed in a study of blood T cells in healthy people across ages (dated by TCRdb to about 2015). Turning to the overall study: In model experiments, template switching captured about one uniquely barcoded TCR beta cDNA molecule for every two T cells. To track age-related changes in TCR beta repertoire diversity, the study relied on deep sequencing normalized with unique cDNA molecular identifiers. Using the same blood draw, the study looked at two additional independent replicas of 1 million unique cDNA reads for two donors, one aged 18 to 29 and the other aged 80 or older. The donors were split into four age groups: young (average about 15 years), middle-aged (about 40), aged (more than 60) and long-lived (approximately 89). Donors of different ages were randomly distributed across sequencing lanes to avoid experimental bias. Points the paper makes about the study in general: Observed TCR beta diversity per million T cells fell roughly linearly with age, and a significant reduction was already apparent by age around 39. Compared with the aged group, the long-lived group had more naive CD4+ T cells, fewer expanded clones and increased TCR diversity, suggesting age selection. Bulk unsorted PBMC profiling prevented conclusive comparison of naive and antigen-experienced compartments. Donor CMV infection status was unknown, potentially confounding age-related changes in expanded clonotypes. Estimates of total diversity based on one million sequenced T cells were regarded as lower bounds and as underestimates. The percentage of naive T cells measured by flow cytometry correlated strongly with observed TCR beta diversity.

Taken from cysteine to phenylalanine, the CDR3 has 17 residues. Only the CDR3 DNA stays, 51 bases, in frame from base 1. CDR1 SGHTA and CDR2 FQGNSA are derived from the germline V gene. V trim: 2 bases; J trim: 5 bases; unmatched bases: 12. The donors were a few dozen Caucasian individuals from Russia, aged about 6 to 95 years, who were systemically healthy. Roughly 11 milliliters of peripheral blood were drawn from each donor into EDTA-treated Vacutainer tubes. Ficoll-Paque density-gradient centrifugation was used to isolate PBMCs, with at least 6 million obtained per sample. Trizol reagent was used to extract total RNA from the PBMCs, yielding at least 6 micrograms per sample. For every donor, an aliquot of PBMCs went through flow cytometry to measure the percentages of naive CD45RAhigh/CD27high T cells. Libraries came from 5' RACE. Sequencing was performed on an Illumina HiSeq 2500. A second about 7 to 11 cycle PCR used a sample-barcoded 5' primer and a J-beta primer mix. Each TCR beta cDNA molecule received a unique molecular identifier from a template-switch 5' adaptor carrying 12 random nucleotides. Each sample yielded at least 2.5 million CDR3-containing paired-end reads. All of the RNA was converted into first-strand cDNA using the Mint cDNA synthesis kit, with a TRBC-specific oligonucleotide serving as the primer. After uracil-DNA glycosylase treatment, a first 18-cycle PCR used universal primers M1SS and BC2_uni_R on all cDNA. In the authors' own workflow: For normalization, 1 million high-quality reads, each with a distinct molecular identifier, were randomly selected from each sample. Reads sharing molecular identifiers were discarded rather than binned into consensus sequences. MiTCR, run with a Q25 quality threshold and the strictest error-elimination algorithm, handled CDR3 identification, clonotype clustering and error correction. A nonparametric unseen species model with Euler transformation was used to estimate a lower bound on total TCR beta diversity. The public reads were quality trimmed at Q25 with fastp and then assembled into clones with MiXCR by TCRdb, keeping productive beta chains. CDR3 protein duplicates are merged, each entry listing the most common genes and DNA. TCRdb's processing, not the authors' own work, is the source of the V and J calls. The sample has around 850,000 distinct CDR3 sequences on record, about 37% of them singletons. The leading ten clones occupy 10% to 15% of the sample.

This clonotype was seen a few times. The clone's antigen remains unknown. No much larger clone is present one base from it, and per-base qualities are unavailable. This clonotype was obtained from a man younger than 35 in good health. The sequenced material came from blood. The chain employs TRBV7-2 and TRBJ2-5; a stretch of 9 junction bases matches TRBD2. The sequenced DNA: TGTGCCAGCAGCTTAAGAGGCAGCGGGGGGCCAACGGAGACCCAGTACTTC. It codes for CASSLRGSGGPTETQYF.